This entry is about one TCR beta chain. This clonotype was seen a handful of times. This receptor's antigen is unknown. No base quality values were provided; no much bigger clone lies one nucleotide off. The sample belongs to a study of T cell repertoires in cytomegalovirus infection (dated by TCRdb to the late 2010s). About the investigation overall: The HLA type of each donor mattered for the analysis, because public TCR beta signatures pointed to carriage of CMV infection along with the matching HLA type. What the authors observed across the whole study: In the ex vivo response, HLA-C-restricted CMV-specific TCR beta clonotypes were dominant, and in two of eight donors the single most frequent clonotype came from this HLA-C-restricted group. Cumulative frequency of public TCR beta family members discriminated carriers of CMV infection plus the relevant HLA type in this cohort and an independent 352-donor cohort.

V has 4 bases trimmed and J has 1 base trimmed; junction bases matching no gene number 0. CDR1 is given as MRHNA and CDR2 as SNTAGT, both from the germline V gene. There are 14 amino acids in the CDR3, from cysteine to phenylalanine inclusive. Only the CDR3 DNA stays, 42 bases, in frame from base 1. Sequencer: Illumina HiSeq 1500. In TCRdb, the public reads were trimmed at Q25 with fastp and aligned with MiXCR, with productive beta chains retained. Merged by CDR3 protein, the rows form single entries marked with the most common genes and DNA. The sample includes 150,000 to 200,000 distinct CDR3 sequences, with 28% observed a single time. 30% to 35% of the sample rests with the top ten.

Sequencing was performed on PBMCs. The sequence was collected from a human donor in good health (CMV status not recorded). Some clones in this sample may be carry-over from other donors' samples. Recombination connected TRBV6-4 to TRBJ2-3; a stretch of 9 junction bases matches TRBD2. The DNA sequence follows: TGTGCCAGCAGTGCTAGCGGGGGCACAGATACGCAGTATTTT. Its translation reads: CASSASGGTDTQYF.